The 12 T cell receptor beta chains in this list originate from one sample, sequenced in a study of OX40 agonist ivuxolimab in advanced cancers. Clones were read by immunoSEQ multiplex PCR, and TCRdb kept only the in-frame ones, dropping some. The repertoire includes around 15,000 clones, over 75% of them detected once, and roughly 12% sits in the top ten. The sequencing here drew on CD4+ or CD8+ T cells sorted from blood, taken in a trial of the OX40 agonist ivuxolimab. These TCRs come from an adult with an advanced solid tumor such as melanoma, head and neck, liver or kidney cancer.

This clone was observed a few times. The chain joins TRBV27 to TRBJ2-1; TRBD2 matches at 10 bases. Losses at the gene ends were 3 bases for V and 4 bases for J; bases not matched to a gene: 6. This CDR3 has 16 amino acids. Germline CDR1 MNHEY, CDR2 SMNVEV (reference sequence). The CDR3 sequence: CASSFSSGRKYNEQFF. CDR3 sequence (DNA): TGTGCCAGCAGTTTTAGTAGCGGGAGGAAGTACAATGAGCAGTTCTTC.

This chain links TRBV4-3 with TRBJ2-2, with TRBD2 matching over 10 bases. CDR3 length: 17 amino acids. The germline CDR1 and CDR2 sequences are LGHNA and YSLEER. J was trimmed by 3 bases and V by 0 bases; bases with no gene match: 4. The CDR3 region has the DNA TGCGCCAGCAGCCAAGACGGACTAGCGGCGTACACCGGGGAGCTGTTTTTT. It yields the protein CASSQDGLAAYTGELFF.

For this clone: The same CDR3 can be traced to other DNA sequences in this sample. This chain connects TRBV27 to TRBJ1-2; 8 bases match TRBD1. CDR1 MNHEY and CDR2 SMNVEV come from the germline V gene (reference sequence). The CDR3 consists of 16 residues. With V trimmed by 3 bases and J by 3 bases, 9 bases remained unmatched. Here the CDR3 DNA reads TGTGCCAGCAGTTTGGATCTCACAGGGGGGTACTATGGCTACACCTTC. It specifies CASSLDLTGGYYGYTF.

The V call is TRBV27, the J call TRBJ1-6; 7 nucleotides match TRBD1. Germline CDR1 and CDR2: MNHEY and SMNVEV (reference sequence). J lost 6 bases, V lost 5 bases, and 7 bases had no gene match. The CDR3 sequence is 15 residues long. As DNA, the CDR3 is TGTGCCAGCAGTCCCCTGGGACAGCGTAATTCACCCCTCCACTTT. Protein sequence: CASSPLGQRNSPLHF.

The chain joins TRBV2 to TRBJ2-3, with unresolved D. The ends were cut back, 2 bases at V and 3 bases at J, with 12 bases in the middle. This CDR3 has 15 residues. Germline V lookup: CDR1 SNHLY, CDR2 FYNNEI. This chain's CDR3 is CASSESGVPTDTQYF. The CDR3 bases are TGTGCCAGCAGTGAAAGTGGAGTCCCTACAGATACGCAGTATTTT.

This clone was observed a single time. The CDR3 loop is CASSLESPQETQYF. CDR3 in DNA: TGTGCCAGCAGCTTAGAGAGCCCTCAAGAGACCCAGTACTTC. V is TRBV11-2 and J is TRBJ2-5; D unclear. This CDR3 is built from 14 residues. Germline loops: CDR1 SGHAT, CDR2 FQNNGV. V was trimmed by 0 bases and J by 2 bases, leaving 7 bases between them.

The CDR3 region has the DNA TGTGCCTGGACCTATGACAACAGGGAAAATGAAAAACTGTTTTTT. The encoded protein is CAWTYDNRENEKLFF. The chain has TRBV30 and TRBJ1-4, with D maybe TRBD1 (6 bases). CDR3 length: 15 residues. The V gene lost 4 bases and the J gene lost 5 bases, with 17 bases spanning the gap. Germline V lookup: CDR1 GTSNPN, CDR2 SVGIG (reference sequence). Based on the CDR3 plus reference TRBV30 and TRBJ1-4, the full variable domain is SQTIHQWPATLVQPVGSPLSLECTVEGTSNPNLYWYRQAAGRGLQLLFYSVGIGQISSEVPQNLSASRPQDRQFILSSKKLLLSDSGFYLCAWTYDNRENEKLFFGSGTQLSVL.

J is TRBJ1-5 and V is TRBV4-1; D is uncertain. Germline V lookup: CDR1 MGHRA, CDR2 YSYEKL. The CDR3 totals 15 residues. Deletions cut 1 base from V and 4 bases from J, with 11 bases between. CDR3 residues: CASSQGEFGNQPQHF. The CDR3, as DNA: TGCGCCAGCAGCCAAGGAGAATTCGGGAATCAGCCCCAGCATTTT.

The chain is built from TRBV2 and TRBJ2-3, with D maybe TRBD2 (6 bases). Germline V gives CDR1 SNHLY, CDR2 FYNNEI. The CDR3 is made up of 15 amino acids. V gave up 3 bases and J gave up 5 bases, with 15 bases separating them. CDR3 DNA sequence: TGTGCCAGCAGTGATATAGCGGAGCGGGTAGATACGCAGTATTTT. It yields the protein CASSDIAERVDTQYF.

J is TRBJ1-2 and V is TRBV9; 9 positions agree with TRBD1. CDR3 length: 18 amino acids. CDR1 is SGDLS, CDR2 YYNGEE, per germline. The V gene end was trimmed by 3 bases and the J gene end by 8 bases; junction bases not matched to a gene: 20. The CDR3 spells CASSADQGQGILASGYTF. For the CDR3, the DNA is TGTGCCAGCAGCGCCGATCAGGGACAGGGAATTCTCGCTTCGGGCTACACCTTC. Full variable domain (outside the CDR3, taken from reference TRBV9 and TRBJ1-2): DSGVTQTPKHLITATGQRVTLRCSPRSGDLSVYWYQQSLDQGLQFLIQYYNGEERAKGNILERFSAQQFPDLHSELNLSSLELGDSALYFCASSADQGQGILASGYTFGSGTRLTVV.

This clone was seen a single time. This chain uses TRBV4-1 with TRBJ2-3; D is perhaps TRBD2 (6 bases). The CDR3 spans 13 residues. Germline V gene data show CDR1 as MGHRA and CDR2 as YSYEKL. Trimming left V 7 bases short and J 5 bases short, with 13 bases between. The CDR3 region is CASTTGALDTQYF. CDR3 nucleotides: TGCGCCAGCACGACGGGAGCTCTAGATACGCAGTATTTT.

The rearrangement links TRBV7-2 to TRBJ2-4; possibly TRBD1 or TRBD2 for D (6 bases each). Trimming removed 5 bases at V and 1 base at J, with 15 bases between. Germline CDR1 is SGHTA and CDR2 is FQGNSA. This CDR3 has 16 residues. In DNA form, the CDR3 reads TGTGCCAGCAGCCCGGAGGGGGTATCGGCCAAAAACATTCAGTACTTC. It yields the protein CASSPEGVSAKNIQYF.